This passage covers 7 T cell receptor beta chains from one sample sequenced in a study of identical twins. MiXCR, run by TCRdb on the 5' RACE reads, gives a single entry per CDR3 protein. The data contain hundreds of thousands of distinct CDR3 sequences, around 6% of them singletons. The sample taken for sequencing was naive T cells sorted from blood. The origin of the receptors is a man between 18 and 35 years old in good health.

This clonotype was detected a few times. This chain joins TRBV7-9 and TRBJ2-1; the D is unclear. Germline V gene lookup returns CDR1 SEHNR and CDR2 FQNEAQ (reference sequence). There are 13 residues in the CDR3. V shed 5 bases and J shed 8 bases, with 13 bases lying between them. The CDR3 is CASSLRSPDEQFF. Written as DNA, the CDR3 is TGTGCCAGCAGCCTCCGGTCGCCCGATGAGCAGTTCTTC.

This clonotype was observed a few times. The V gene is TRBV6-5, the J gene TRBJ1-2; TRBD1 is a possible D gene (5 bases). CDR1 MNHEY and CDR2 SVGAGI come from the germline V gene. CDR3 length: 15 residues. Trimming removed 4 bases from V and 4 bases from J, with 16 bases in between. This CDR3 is CASSSPGTPGYGYTF. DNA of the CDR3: TGTGCCAGCAGTTCCCCCGGGACCCCTGGCTATGGCTACACCTTC.

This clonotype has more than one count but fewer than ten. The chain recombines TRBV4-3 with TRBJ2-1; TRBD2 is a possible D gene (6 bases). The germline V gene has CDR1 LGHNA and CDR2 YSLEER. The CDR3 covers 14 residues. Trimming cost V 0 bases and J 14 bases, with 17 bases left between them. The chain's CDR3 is CASSQDINGRRKFF. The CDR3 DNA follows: TGCGCCAGCAGCCAAGATATTAACGGGAGACGGAAGTTCTTC.

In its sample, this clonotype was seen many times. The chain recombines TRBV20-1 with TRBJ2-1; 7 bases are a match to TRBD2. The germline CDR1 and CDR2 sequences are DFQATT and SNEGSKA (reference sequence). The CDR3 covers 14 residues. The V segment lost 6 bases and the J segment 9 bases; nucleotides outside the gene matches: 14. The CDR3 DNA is TGCAGTGCAACGACTAGCTTTTATCCGGGTGAGCAGTTCTTC. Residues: CSATTSFYPGEQFF.

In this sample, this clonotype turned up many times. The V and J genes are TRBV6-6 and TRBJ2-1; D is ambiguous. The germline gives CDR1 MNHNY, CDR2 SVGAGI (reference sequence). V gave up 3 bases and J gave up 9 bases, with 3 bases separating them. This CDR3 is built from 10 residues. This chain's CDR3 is CASSYGEQFF. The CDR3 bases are TGTGCCAGCAGTTATGGTGAGCAGTTCTTC.

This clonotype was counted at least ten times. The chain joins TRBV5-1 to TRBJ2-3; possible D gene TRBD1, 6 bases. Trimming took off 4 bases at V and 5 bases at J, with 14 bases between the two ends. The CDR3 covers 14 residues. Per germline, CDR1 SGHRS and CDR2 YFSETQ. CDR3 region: CASSRTEFQDTQYF. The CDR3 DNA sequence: TGCGCCAGCAGCCGGACAGAATTTCAAGATACGCAGTATTTT.

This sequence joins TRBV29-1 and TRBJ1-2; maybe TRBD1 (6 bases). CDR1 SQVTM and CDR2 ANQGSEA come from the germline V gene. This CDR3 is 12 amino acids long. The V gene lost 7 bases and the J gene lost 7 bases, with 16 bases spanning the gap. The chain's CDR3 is CSAPAGAAGYTF. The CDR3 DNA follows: TGCAGCGCCCCCGCGGGGGCGGCTGGCTACACCTTC.